One sample yielded the 26 T cell receptor beta chains listed below, sequenced in a study of identical twins. A single record per CDR3 protein comes from TCRdb applying MiXCR to the 5' RACE reads. The sample shows around 480,000 distinct CDR3 sequences, approximately 14% of them seen only once. This sample also appeared in a second study, on yellow fever vaccine responses in identical twins.

Sequencing used CD4+ T cells sorted from blood. Receptors originate from a woman between 18 and 29 years old in good health.

V is TRBV10-3 and J is TRBJ2-6; D possibly corresponds to TRBD2 (6 bases). V lost 4 bases, J lost 2 bases, and 9 bases lay in between. The CDR3 consists of 15 residues. The germline V gene encodes CDR1 ENHRY and CDR2 SYGVKD. The DNA of the CDR3 is TGTGCCATCAGTGGGCGGGGAGCTGGGGCCAACGTCCTGACTTTC. Translating it yields CAISGRGAGANVLTF.

The chain uses TRBV7-9 and TRBJ2-7; TRBD1 matches 10 bases. With V trimmed by 4 bases and J by 12 bases, 15 bases remained unmatched. Germline V gives CDR1 SEHNR, CDR2 FQNEAQ (reference sequence). The CDR3 covers 15 residues. This CDR3 is CASSSPRDRGGLWYF. The CDR3 DNA reads TGTGCCAGCAGCTCCCCCCGGGACAGGGGAGGGCTTTGGTACTTC.

The rearrangement links TRBV11-2 to TRBJ2-7; 13 bases are a match to TRBD2. Germline V gene lookup returns CDR1 SGHAT and CDR2 FQNNGV. The CDR3 is 18 amino acids. With V trimmed by 0 bases and J by 6 bases, 11 bases remained unmatched. The CDR3, as DNA: TGTGCCAGCAGCTTAGAACTAGCGGGAGGGACCAAACCCGGCGAGCAGTACTTC. It is translated as CASSLELAGGTKPGEQYF.

This clonotype was counted many times. The chain carries TRBV4-1 and TRBJ2-7, with a tentative D call TRBD2 (5 bases). This CDR3 has 15 residues. From germline, CDR1 is MGHRA and CDR2 YSYEKL. The V end was cut by 0 bases, the J end by 2 bases, with 11 bases between. The CDR3, as DNA: TGCGCCAGCAGCCAAGAGGGGAGTGTCACCTACGAGCAGTACTTC. Translating it yields CASSQEGSVTYEQYF.

V is TRBV2 and J is TRBJ2-2, with 8 positions matching TRBD2. The CDR3 length is 15 residues. V dropped 6 bases and J dropped 5; count of bases not matched to a gene: 8. Germline V gives CDR1 SNHLY, CDR2 FYNNEI. The CDR3: CASRGFGRATGELFF. For the CDR3, the DNA is TGTGCCAGCAGGGGTTTCGGGAGGGCGACCGGGGAGCTGTTTTTT.

The rearrangement joins TRBV11-2 to TRBJ2-4; 11 bases are shared with TRBD1. The ends lost 5 bases at V and 0 bases at J; junction bases unmatched: 12. Germline CDR1 SGHAT, CDR2 FQNNGV. The CDR3 runs 19 residues. The CDR3 nucleotides read TGTGCCAGCAGCAAGGGGGGACAGGGGGGCTTCTCAGCCAAAAACATTCAGTACTTC. Its translation is CASSKGGQGGFSAKNIQYF.

This clonotype was counted only a few times. The chain couples TRBV2 to TRBJ1-1, with TRBD1 matching 10 bases. V gave up 3 bases and J gave up 3 bases; unmatched junction bases: 7. From germline, CDR1 is SNHLY and CDR2 FYNNEI. The CDR3 runs 16 residues. CDR3 loop: CASSDSPGTGDTEAFF. In nucleotides, the CDR3 is TGTGCCAGCAGTGATTCTCCCGGGACAGGGGACACTGAAGCTTTCTTT.

At least ten counts were recorded for this clonotype. V and J are TRBV29-1 and TRBJ2-3; the D gene could be TRBD1 or TRBD2 (5 bases each). The CDR3 has 13 amino acids. Germline V gene lookup returns CDR1 SQVTM and CDR2 ANQGSEA. Trimming stripped 6 bases from V and 4 bases from J, with 14 bases between. CDR3 in DNA: TGCAGCGTACAAGAGGGGCAGCCAGATACGCAGTATTTT. Translation gives CSVQEGQPDTQYF.

This clonotype showed up just a few times. The chain employs TRBV6-5 and TRBJ1-1; tentatively, D is TRBD1 (5 bases). The germline V gene has CDR1 MNHEY and CDR2 SVGAGI. Between the trimmed V and J ends, which lost 7 bases and 5 bases, there was a span of 8 bases. The CDR3 is 11 residues long. CDR3 residues: CASNQGTEAFF. The CDR3 nucleotides read TGTGCCAGCAATCAGGGTACTGAAGCTTTCTTT.

This clonotype has ten or more counts. The gene calls are TRBV6-2 or TRBV6-3 and TRBJ2-1; no clear D gene. The germline V and J ends were trimmed by 7 bases and 10 bases, with 17 bases remaining between them. This CDR3 is built from 13 residues. CDR1 and CDR2 (germline): MNHEY, SVGEGT. CDR3 DNA: TGTGCCAGCACCAGGTCCTTAGTACCGGAGCAGTTCTTC. This sequence encodes CASTRSLVPEQFF.

This rearrangement joins TRBV28 to TRBJ2-7, with TRBD1 matching 12 bases. Germline assignment: CDR1 MDHEN and CDR2 SYDVKM. The CDR3 has 19 residues. V gave up 2 bases and J gave up 6 bases; unmatched junction bases: 17. The CDR3 DNA reads as TGTGCCAGCAGTTTAACGGGCCCGGGACAGGGGGCTTTAGGGGGCGAGCAGTACTTC. It codes for CASSLTGPGQGALGGEQYF.

The gene calls are TRBV4-1 and TRBJ2-6; possible D gene TRBD2, 5 bases. The CDR3 consists of 16 residues. V was shortened by 2 bases and J by 1 base, with 9 bases between the two germline ends. In germline, CDR1 is MGHRA, CDR2 YSYEKL. The CDR3 is CASSQLWTSGANVLTF. CDR3 coding DNA: TGCGCCAGCAGCCAACTGTGGACTTCTGGGGCCAACGTCCTGACTTTC.

The chain uses TRBV7-3 and TRBJ2-1; TRBD2 matches 7 bases. Trimming at V came to 3 bases and at J to 4 bases, leaving 3 bases not matched to a gene. The CDR3 covers 14 residues. The germline gives CDR1 SGHTA, CDR2 FQGTGA. Here the CDR3 reads CASSFSGLYNEQFF. CDR3 bases: TGTGCCAGCAGCTTTAGCGGGCTATACAATGAGCAGTTCTTC. The full variable domain, rest sourced from reference TRBV7-3 and TRBJ2-1, is GAGVSQTPSNKVTEKGKYVELRCDPISGHTALYWYRQSLGQGPEFLIYFQGTGAADDSGLPNDRFFAVRPEGSVSTLKIQRTERGDSAVYLCASSFSGLYNEQFFGPGTRLTVL.

This chain joins TRBV6-1 and TRBJ2-7, with TRBD1 matching 9 bases. V lost 10 bases and J lost 4; bases outside the gene matches: 8. The CDR3 consists of 13 residues. Germline lookup yields CDR1 MNHNS and CDR2 SASEGT. CDR3 in DNA: TGTGCCACCCGAACAGGGGGCTCTTACGAGCAGTACTTC. This translates into CATRTGGSYEQYF.

The V call is TRBV2, the J call TRBJ2-3, with D hard to call. The CDR3 runs to 13 residues. V shed 0 bases and J shed 8 bases, with 9 bases lying between them. Germline values: CDR1 SNHLY, CDR2 FYNNEI. The CDR3 region has the DNA TGTGCCAGCAGTGAAGCGCGCCCGGGTACGCAGTATTTT. Encoded protein: CASSEARPGTQYF.

This chain uses TRBV5-6 with TRBJ2-1, with D hard to call. V was pared by 2 bases and J by 10 bases, with 10 bases between. This CDR3 spans 12 amino acids. The germline gives CDR1 SGHDT, CDR2 YYEEEE. The CDR3: CASSFVGREQFF. DNA for the CDR3: TGTGCCAGCAGCTTTGTGGGCCGGGAGCAGTTCTTC.

The rearrangement uses TRBV12-3 or TRBV12-4 and TRBJ2-3, with 10 bases lining up with TRBD2. The CDR3 runs 16 residues. With V trimmed by 5 bases and J by 4 bases, 9 bases remained unmatched. The CDR3 DNA is TGTGCCAGCAGTCGATCAGCGGGGGGGCGATCAGATACGCAGTATTTT. Translating it yields CASSRSAGGRSDTQYF.

The chain links TRBV29-1 to TRBJ2-7; perhaps D is TRBD1 or TRBD2 (5 bases each). V was clipped by 6 bases and J by 2 bases, with 11 bases between them. CDR3 length: 12 residues. Germline V gene data show CDR1 as SQVTM and CDR2 as ANQGSEA. CDR3 sequence: CSVKGTPYEQYF. The CDR3 nucleotides read TGCAGCGTGAAAGGGACCCCCTACGAGCAGTACTTC.

This chain connects TRBV9 to TRBJ2-1; 8 bases fit TRBD2. Germline lookup yields CDR1 SGDLS and CDR2 YYNGEE. The CDR3 is 17 amino acids. After removal of 4 bases from V and 0 bases from J, the junction contained 9 bases not matched to a gene. The DNA of the CDR3 is TGTGCCAGCAGCCGTGGGGGCGGGGGGAACTCCTACAATGAGCAGTTCTTC. This gives the protein CASSRGGGGNSYNEQFF.

Regarding this clonotype: The CDR3 ends on some other residue instead of the conserved phenylalanine or tryptophan, so this is likely a read error. The V gene is TRBV12-3 or TRBV12-4, the J gene TRBJ2-6; 7 bases fit TRBD1. V shed 4 bases and J 8 bases; nucleotides not matched to a gene: 14. The CDR3 consists of 17 residues. CDR3 amino acids: CASSSNRDSHATNVLTL. The CDR3 DNA is TGTGCCAGCAGTTCGAACCGGGACAGCCACGCGACCAACGTCCTGACTTTA.

The chain employs TRBV6-2 or TRBV6-3 and TRBJ2-7, with D maybe TRBD2 (5 bases). Trimming removed 8 bases from V and 0 bases from J, with 17 bases in between. CDR3 length: 15 residues. CDR1 is MNHEY, CDR2 SVGEGT, per germline. The CDR3 DNA sequence: TGTGCCAGCTTTAGGAGCGGAGGACCCTCCTACGAGCAGTACTTC. As protein: CASFRSGGPSYEQYF.

This clonotype was detected many times. This rearrangement joins TRBV4-2 to TRBJ2-4; D remains unclear. The ends were cut back, 2 bases at V and 4 bases at J, with 12 bases in the middle. Germline assignment: CDR1 LGHNA and CDR2 YNFKEQ. This CDR3 spans 15 amino acids. CDR3 residues: CASSQSSAEKNIQYF. The CDR3 coding sequence is TGTGCCAGCAGCCAAAGTTCCGCGGAGAAAAACATTCAGTACTTC.

This clonotype was recorded a few times. The V gene is TRBV11-2, the J gene TRBJ1-4, with 8 bases fitting TRBD1. Trimming removed 3 bases from V and 0 bases from J; junction bases left unmatched: 9. Per the germline V gene, CDR1 is SGHAT and CDR2 is FQNNGV. The CDR3 runs to 18 residues. The CDR3 DNA sequence: TGTGCCAGCAGCTTGAAGCGGACAGGGCCTTCAACTAATGAAAAACTGTTTTTT. It is translated as CASSLKRTGPSTNEKLFF.

This clonotype was counted at least ten times. The chain joins TRBV2 to TRBJ2-5; TRBD1 is a possible D gene (6 bases). Trimming left V 8 bases short and J 0 bases short, with 13 bases between. The CDR3 sequence is 14 residues long. Germline V gives CDR1 SNHLY, CDR2 FYNNEI. The CDR3 here is CASLIGQYQETQYF. CDR3 DNA: TGTGCCAGCCTTATCGGACAGTACCAAGAGACCCAGTACTTC.

In its sample, this clonotype was seen many times. The V and J genes are TRBV29-1 and TRBJ1-1; D is perhaps TRBD1 (5 bases). With 6 bases removed from V and 3 bases from J, the gap between germline ends came to 17 bases. This CDR3 has 14 amino acids. The germline V gene encodes CDR1 SQVTM and CDR2 ANQGSEA. The DNA for the CDR3 is TGCAGCGTCTTTGGGGGAGCAGGGTACACTGAAGCTTTCTTT. It specifies CSVFGGAGYTEAFF.

The sample holds a few counts of this clonotype. This chain connects TRBV20-1 to TRBJ2-5, with 11 bases that match TRBD2. V shed 1 base and J 2 bases; nucleotides not matched to a gene: 3. Germline-derived CDR1 and CDR2 are DFQATT and SNEGSKA (reference sequence). CDR3 length: 15 amino acids. The CDR3 bases are TGCAGTGCTAGAGGAGTAGCGGGGGGGCAAGAGACCCAGTACTTC. Its translation: CSARGVAGGQETQYF.